Following are 19 T cell receptor beta chains from one sample sequenced in a study of cytomegalovirus exposure and HLA in healthy donors (dated by TCRdb to the late 2010s). Libraries were built with the immunoSEQ multiplex PCR assay. The multiplex PCR relied on a mix of 60 forward primers for TCR Vbeta segments and 13 reverse primers for TCR Jbeta segments. Held by TCRdb, this immuneACCESS table contains in-frame sequences only and omits some clones. Under half of the omission traces to an unresolved V gene where checked; the cause of the rest is unknown. For this sample the table gives approximately 100,000 clones, of which approximately 74% were detected only once. The ten biggest clones cover roughly 2% of the sample. The material sequenced was PBMCs. These receptors were obtained from a woman aged 35 to 49 in good health and CMV-seronegative.

The chain combines TRBV28 with TRBJ1-3; maybe TRBD1 (5 bases). V lost 3 bases, J lost 2 bases, and 11 bases lay in between. Looked up from germline, CDR1 is MDHEN and CDR2 is SYDVKM. This CDR3 has 15 amino acids. DNA of the CDR3: TGTGCCAGCAGTTTGGGGGGAAATGCTGGAAACACCATATATTTT. This gives the protein CASSLGGNAGNTIYF. The variable domain in full, completed from reference TRBV28 and TRBJ1-3, reads DVKVTQSSRYLVKRTGEKVFLECVQDMDHENMFWYRQDPGLGLRLIYFSYDVKMKEKGDIPEGYSVSREKKERFSLILESASTNQTSMYLCASSLGGNAGNTIYFGEGSWLTVV.

The chain uses TRBV30 and TRBJ2-7; TRBD1 agrees at 9 bases. Germline trimming cut 2 bases from V and 3 bases from J; bases unmatched to any gene: 5. Germline CDR1 reads GTSNPN; CDR2 reads SVGIG (reference sequence). CDR3 size: 14 residues. The CDR3 coding sequence is TGTGCCTGGAGTCGGGACAGGGCAGGCTACGAGCAGTACTTC. It translates to CAWSRDRAGYEQYF.

A few counts support this clone. V usage is TRBV9 and J usage is TRBJ2-7, with 10 nucleotides matching TRBD2. Germline assignment: CDR1 SGDLS and CDR2 YYNGEE. The length of the CDR3 is 16 residues. The trim removed 0 bases at V and 4 bases at J, leaving 7 bases unmatched. CDR3 protein: CASSVGASGSEYEQYF. CDR3 nucleotides: TGTGCCAGCAGCGTAGGGGCTAGCGGGAGCGAATACGAGCAGTACTTC.

This clone was seen just once. The rearrangement uses TRBV10-3 and TRBJ2-5, with a tentative D call TRBD2 (6 bases). This CDR3 is built from 14 residues. V shed 3 bases and J shed 5 bases, with 13 bases lying between them. Germline-derived CDR1 and CDR2 are ENHRY and SYGVKD. The CDR3 loop reads CAISEGTPSETQYF. The CDR3 bases are TGTGCCATCAGTGAAGGGACTCCGAGCGAGACCCAGTACTTC.

The rearrangement joins TRBV30 to TRBJ1-1; no clear D. The CDR3 runs 13 residues. Per the germline V gene, CDR1 is GTSNPN and CDR2 is SVGIG (reference sequence). V lost 1 base, J lost 3 bases, and 9 bases lay in between. This CDR3 is CAWSDGSYTEAFF. The CDR3 nucleotides read TGTGCCTGGAGTGACGGGTCGTACACTGAAGCTTTCTTT.

This chain links TRBV5-1 with TRBJ2-3; tentatively, D is TRBD1 (6 bases). CDR3 length: 16 residues. The germline gives CDR1 SGHRS, CDR2 YFSETQ. V dropped 2 bases and J dropped 1 base, with 14 bases sitting between them. CDR3 in amino acids: CASSFQQGWGTDTQYF. The CDR3 bases are TGCGCCAGCAGCTTCCAACAGGGTTGGGGCACAGATACGCAGTATTTT.

V and J are TRBV15 and TRBJ1-4; TRBD1 matches at 10 bases. The CDR3 is made up of 14 amino acids. The ends lost 3 bases at V and 8 bases at J; junction bases unmatched: 3. CDR1 is LNHNV and CDR2 is YYDKDF in the germline V gene (reference sequence). CDR3 residues: CATSRTGGGEKLFF. As DNA, the CDR3 is TGTGCCACCAGCAGGACAGGGGGCGGGGAAAAACTGTTTTTT.

Written as DNA, the CDR3 is TGTGCCAGCTCACCACTTAGTCTGGTTTCAATCGCGAACACCGGGGAGCTGTTTTTT. This codes for CASSPLSLVSIANTGELFF. The J gene is TRBJ2-2, the V gene TRBV18; D is unclear. The CDR3 has 19 residues. Between the trimmed V and J ends, which lost 1 base and 0 bases, there was a span of 18 bases. Per the germline V gene, CDR1 is KGHSH and CDR2 is LQKENI.

This sequence joins TRBV14 and TRBJ1-1; D perhaps matches TRBD1 (5 bases). V shed 4 bases and J shed 0 bases, with 15 bases lying between them. Per germline, CDR1 SGHDN and CDR2 FVKESK. CDR3 length: 16 residues. This chain's CDR3 is CASSPLRQILNTEAFF. The CDR3 region has the DNA TGTGCCAGCAGCCCACTAAGACAGATACTGAACACTGAAGCTTTCTTT.

This clone was seen a handful of times. This chain joins TRBV4-2 and TRBJ2-7; D possibly corresponds to TRBD2 (7 bases). Germline CDR1 LGHNA, CDR2 YNFKEQ. V lost 1 base and J lost 1, with 14 bases in between. There are 16 residues in the CDR3. CDR3 nucleotides: TGTGCCAGCAGCCAAGCCAATCGGGGGGCTTCCTACGAGCAGTACTTC. Encoded protein: CASSQANRGASYEQYF.

In its sample, this clone was seen a few times. This chain links TRBV10-3 with TRBJ1-1; TRBD1 matches at 9 bases. Trimming cost V 2 bases and J 3 bases; bases outside gene matches: 1. This CDR3 region has 14 residues. Per the germline V gene, CDR1 is ENHRY and CDR2 is SYGVKD. DNA for the CDR3: TGTGCCATCAGTGAGGGACAGGGGTACACTGAAGCTTTCTTT. Translated, it gives CAISEGQGYTEAFF.

The chain links TRBV6-1 to TRBJ1-4; D is unresolved. Germline values: CDR1 MNHNS, CDR2 SASEGT. The CDR3 contains 13 residues. Between the trimmed V and J ends, which lost 5 bases and 7 bases, there was a span of 11 bases. The CDR3 loop is CASSRQVGEKLFF. CDR3 in DNA: TGTGCCAGCAGTAGGCAGGTCGGTGAAAAACTGTTTTTT.

This clone has more than one count but fewer than ten. V usage is TRBV29-1 and J usage is TRBJ1-1, with 8 bases fitting TRBD1. The V gene end was trimmed by 3 bases and the J gene end by 3 bases; junction bases not matched to a gene: 6. The CDR3 is made up of 14 amino acids. Germline V CDR1 and CDR2: SQVTM, ANQGSEA. The CDR3 is CSVDVWGQDTEAFF. The CDR3 coding sequence is TGCAGCGTTGACGTGTGGGGACAGGACACTGAAGCTTTCTTT.

The J gene is TRBJ1-2, the V gene TRBV4-1, with TRBD1 matching 9 bases. Looked up from germline, CDR1 is MGHRA and CDR2 is YSYEKL. CDR3 length: 15 amino acids. Germline trimming cut 1 base from V and 2 bases from J; bases unmatched to any gene: 2. The CDR3: CASSQGGTGNYGYTF. CDR3 in DNA: TGCGCCAGCAGCCAAGGCGGGACAGGGAACTATGGCTACACCTTC.

The V gene is TRBV11-2, the J gene TRBJ2-5; 9 bases align to TRBD2. The CDR3 is made up of 14 amino acids. V lost 5 bases and J lost 4; bases outside the gene matches: 5. Germline CDR1 reads SGHAT; CDR2 reads FQNNGV. In nucleotides, the CDR3 is TGTGCCAGCAGCAGGGTAGCGGGAGTAGAGACCCAGTACTTC. This gives the protein CASSRVAGVETQYF.

The chain uses TRBV9 and TRBJ2-5; the D gene is possibly TRBD2 (6 bases). The CDR3 has 16 amino acids. V was clipped by 0 bases and J by 6 bases, with 18 bases between them. Germline-derived CDR1 and CDR2 are SGDLS and YYNGEE. For the CDR3, the DNA is TGTGCCAGCAGCGTAGATCGGGAGAGCCGTTGGAAGACCCAGTACTTC. As protein: CASSVDRESRWKTQYF.

J is TRBJ1-2 and V is TRBV29-1; the D gene is possibly TRBD1 (6 bases). CDR1 SQVTM and CDR2 ANQGSEA come from the germline V gene. The CDR3 runs 13 residues. Deletions cut 7 bases from V and 1 base from J, with 13 bases between. The CDR3 loop is CSALRTVNYGYTF. The CDR3 nucleotides are TGCAGCGCTCTCCGGACAGTTAACTATGGCTACACCTTC.

CDR3 nucleotides: TGCGCCAGCAGTGAAGGGACAGAAAATGAAAAACTGTTTTTT. It specifies CASSEGTENEKLFF. This chain joins TRBV10-1 and TRBJ1-4; 7 bases line up with TRBD1. The CDR3 contains 14 residues. Germline loops: CDR1 WNHNN, CDR2 SYGVQD (reference sequence). V dropped 3 bases and J dropped 5; count of bases not matched to a gene: 3.

The V call is TRBV10-3, the J call TRBJ2-3, with 10 bases aligning to TRBD2. V shed 6 bases and J 4 bases; nucleotides not matched to a gene: 19. This CDR3 is built from 19 residues. CDR1 and CDR2 from the germline V gene are ENHRY and SYGVKD. CDR3 sequence: CAIRSGLAGAPGGADTQYF. CDR3 in DNA: TGTGCCATCAGAAGTGGGCTAGCGGGAGCCCCCGGGGGAGCAGATACGCAGTATTTT.